This T cell receptor (beta chain) was retrieved from a study of cytomegalovirus exposure and HLA in healthy donors. Study outcomes and limitations: Later, an analysis showed that TCR beta chains associated with HLA were more clonally expanded than others that were equally common.

CDR3 length equals 14 residues. V was clipped by 5 bases and J by 1 base, with 12 bases between them. The V gene's germline CDR1 is SEHNR and CDR2 FQNEAQ (reference sequence). Despite likely unrecorded immune exposures, the donors were nominally healthy at the time of sampling. The PCR used 60 Vbeta and 13 Jbeta primers. The data were produced by immunoSEQ multiplex PCR, yet TCRdb's version contains in-frame clones alone and is incomplete. The table has around 180,000 clones, roughly 75% seen once. With respect to this clone: Its antigen remains unknown.

The clonotype originates from a middle-aged man in good health and CMV-seronegative. The chain uses TRBV7-9 and TRBJ2-7; D might be TRBD1 (6 bases). Specimen: PBMCs. The CDR3 here is CASSPRTASYEQYF. CDR3 coding DNA: TGTGCCAGCAGCCCAAGGACAGCTTCCTACGAGCAGTACTTC.